The 22 T cell receptor beta chains listed next were all sequenced from one sample in a study of blood T cells in healthy people across ages. Primers used in a second PCR of about 7 to 12 cycles were a sample-barcoded 5' primer and a J-beta primer mix. TCRdb re-called the 5' RACE reads through MiXCR, storing one row per CDR3 protein. Of under 2,000,000 distinct CDR3 sequences in the sample, 49% are singletons; the top ten hold over 2%. Material: blood. The receptor source for this set is a woman aged 40 to 50 in good health.

This clonotype occurred a few times. This chain joins TRBV29-1 and TRBJ2-6; unclear D gene. Germline V gives CDR1 SQVTM, CDR2 ANQGSEA. The V and J ends lost 7 bases and 0 bases respectively, with 10 bases between them. The CDR3 contains 14 residues. The CDR3 loop reads CSAVGRSGANVLTF. The CDR3 nucleotides read TGCAGCGCTGTGGGCCGCTCTGGGGCCAACGTCCTGACTTTC. The variable domain in full, with the rest retrieved from reference TRBV29-1 and TRBJ2-6, is SAVISQKPSRDICQRGTSLTIQCQVDSQVTMMFWYRQQPGQSLTLIATANQGSEATYESGFVIDKFPISRPNLTFSTLTVSNMSPEDSSIYLCSAVGRSGANVLTFGAGSRLTVL.

Only a few counts were recorded for this clonotype. The V gene is TRBV4-3, the J gene TRBJ1-2, with D possibly TRBD1 on 6 matching bases. Trimming removed 0 bases from V and 0 bases from J, with 11 bases in between. CDR3 size: 16 residues. Germline V gene data show CDR1 as LGHNA and CDR2 as YSLEER. This CDR3 is CASSQDWGQSNYGYTF. The CDR3 region has the DNA TGCGCCAGCAGCCAAGATTGGGGGCAATCTAACTATGGCTACACCTTC.

This rearrangement joins TRBV20-1 to TRBJ2-5; D unclear. There are 17 residues in the CDR3. In germline, CDR1 is DFQATT, CDR2 SNEGSKA (reference sequence). Deletions cut 0 bases from V and 2 bases from J, with 19 bases between. The CDR3 sequence is CSARDTLLRTQQETQYF. In DNA form, the CDR3 reads TGCAGTGCTAGAGATACGCTTCTGAGGACCCAACAAGAGACCCAGTACTTC.

This clonotype was seen a few times. The chain uses TRBV15 and TRBJ2-1; 7 bases line up with TRBD2. The CDR3 runs to 13 residues. Trimming removed 9 bases from V and 4 bases from J; junction bases left unmatched: 6. The germline V gene encodes CDR1 LNHNV and CDR2 YYDKDF (reference sequence). As DNA, the CDR3 is TGTGCCACAGCTCTAGCGGAGTACAATGAGCAGTTCTTC. It encodes CATALAEYNEQFF.

The V gene is TRBV24-1, the J gene TRBJ2-5; 9 bases are a match to TRBD1. Germline V CDR1 and CDR2: KGHDR, SFDVKD. The CDR3 is 14 amino acids. The ends lost 7 bases at V and 11 bases at J; junction bases unmatched: 13. The CDR3 sequence: CATSRTGEGNEQYF. CDR3 bases: TGTGCCACCAGCCGGACAGGGGAAGGCAATGAGCAGTACTTC.

This chain joins TRBV7-9 and TRBJ1-1, with D uncertain. Trimming took off 1 base at V and 1 base at J, with 10 bases between the two ends. Germline V gene sequence: CDR1 SEHNR, CDR2 FQNEAQ (reference sequence). The CDR3 length is 15 residues. The DNA of the CDR3 is TGTGCCAGCAGCTTAGTCCCCCGGAAGAACACTGAAGCTTTCTTT. Translated, it gives CASSLVPRKNTEAFF.

The chain joins TRBV20-1 to TRBJ2-7, with no clear D. Per germline, CDR1 DFQATT and CDR2 SNEGSKA (reference sequence). The CDR3 is 14 residues long. The germline V and J ends were trimmed by 1 base and 0 bases, with 10 bases remaining between them. The CDR3 sequence: CSARGVQSSYEQYF. The CDR3 bases are TGCAGTGCTAGAGGTGTACAAAGCTCCTACGAGCAGTACTTC.

The chain combines TRBV4-2 with TRBJ2-6; 9 bases map to TRBD1. Germline trimming cut 1 base from V and 0 bases from J; bases unmatched to any gene: 10. Germline V lookup: CDR1 LGHNA, CDR2 YNFKEQ. The CDR3 totals 20 residues. CDR3 in amino acids: CASSQATGQGSISGANVLTF. Here the CDR3 DNA reads TGTGCCAGCAGCCAAGCAACGGGACAGGGATCTATCTCTGGGGCCAACGTCCTGACTTTC.

This clonotype has more than one count but fewer than ten. The chain is built from TRBV6-6 and TRBJ2-3; D perhaps matches TRBD2 (5 bases). The V and J ends lost 0 bases and 3 bases respectively, with 10 bases between them. Looked up from germline, CDR1 is MNHNY and CDR2 is SVGAGI (reference sequence). The CDR3 extends over 15 amino acids. The CDR3 here is CASSYSSTNTDTQYF. The CDR3, as DNA: TGTGCCAGCAGTTACTCGTCGACTAATACAGATACGCAGTATTTT.

J is TRBJ2-1 and V is TRBV5-1; 11 nucleotides line up with TRBD2. The V gene end was trimmed by 0 bases and the J gene end by 4 bases; junction bases not matched to a gene: 12. The germline V gene encodes CDR1 SGHRS and CDR2 YFSETQ. The CDR3 covers 19 residues. CDR3 sequence reads: CASSLGARLAGTIYNEQFF. CDR3 sequence (DNA): TGCGCCAGCAGCTTGGGAGCCCGACTAGCGGGGACTATATACAATGAGCAGTTCTTC.

Comment on this clonotype: The junction and the germline gene differ at one end; a read error may be behind it. The rearrangement uses TRBV28 and TRBJ2-6, with a tentative D call TRBD1 (8 bases). In germline, CDR1 is MDHEN, CDR2 SYDVKM. The CDR3 runs to 18 residues. CDR3 loop: CACSWRTGRVSGANVLTF. CDR3 in DNA: TGTGCCTGCAGTTGGAGGACAGGGAGGGTATCTGGGGCCAACGTCCTGACTTTC.

The chain carries TRBV20-1 and TRBJ2-7; D could derive from TRBD1 or TRBD2 (5 bases each). Trimming cost V 6 bases and J 3 bases, with 21 bases left between them. The CDR3 spans 15 residues. Germline V lookup: CDR1 DFQATT, CDR2 SNEGSKA (reference sequence). The CDR3 loop reads CSAPLAKWDLYEQYF. The CDR3 nucleotides are TGCAGTGCGCCTCTTGCGAAATGGGACCTCTACGAGCAGTACTTC.

V is TRBV29-1 and J is TRBJ2-3; D gene uncertain. Trimming shortened V by 4 bases and J by 2 bases, and 13 bases separated the two germline ends. The CDR3 length is 14 residues. Germline V gene sequence: CDR1 SQVTM, CDR2 ANQGSEA. CDR3 region: CSVAQLTSTDTQYF. The CDR3 DNA sequence: TGCAGCGTTGCGCAGCTTACATCCACAGATACGCAGTATTTT.

The chain combines TRBV20-1 with TRBJ1-5; D is perhaps TRBD1 (5 bases). The CDR3 is made up of 14 amino acids. Germline V gene sequence: CDR1 DFQATT, CDR2 SNEGSKA (reference sequence). Trimming left V 5 bases short and J 5 bases short, with 16 bases between. CDR3 nucleotides: TGCAGTGCTCGGACATACTATATCCATCAGCCCCAGCATTTT. It yields the protein CSARTYYIHQPQHF.

This clonotype was observed a handful of times. J is TRBJ2-1 and V is TRBV29-1; no firm D call. The germline V and J ends were trimmed by 7 bases and 0 bases, with 10 bases remaining between them. The CDR3 loop spans 13 amino acids. The germline V gene has CDR1 SQVTM and CDR2 ANQGSEA. The CDR3 region has the DNA TGCAGCGGCGACATGAGCTCCTACAATGAGCAGTTCTTC. Translated, it gives CSGDMSSYNEQFF.

The J gene is TRBJ1-2, the V gene TRBV28; TRBD1 might be the D (5 bases). Germline CDR1 MDHEN, CDR2 SYDVKM. The CDR3 is 16 residues long. Trimming removed 3 bases at V and 2 bases at J, with 16 bases between. The DNA for the CDR3 is TGTGCCAGCAGTTTGGAACTTGGCAGGGCAAACTATGGCTACACCTTC. Amino acids: CASSLELGRANYGYTF.

This clonotype came up a few times. The chain carries TRBV7-2 and TRBJ2-5; D may be TRBD1 or TRBD2 (5 bases each). CDR1 SGHTA and CDR2 FQGNSA come from the germline V gene. This CDR3 is built from 17 residues. The V end was cut by 2 bases, the J end by 3 bases, with 19 bases between. CDR3 coding DNA: TGTGCCAGCAGCTTAACGGCCGTAGTGGGGGTTGAAGAGACCCAGTACTTC. It yields the protein CASSLTAVVGVEETQYF. Using reference TRBV7-2 and TRBJ2-5 for the parts outside the CDR3, the full variable domain is GAGVSQSPSNKVTEKGKDVELRCDPISGHTALYWYRQSLGQGLEFLIYFQGNSAPDKSGLPSDRFSAERTGGSVSTLTIQRTQQEDSAVYLCASSLTAVVGVEETQYFGPGTRLLVL.

The J gene is TRBJ1-1, the V gene TRBV20-1; D gene uncertain. The CDR3 sequence is 15 residues long. V was shortened by 1 base and J by 1 base, with 13 bases between the two germline ends. Germline V CDR1 and CDR2: DFQATT, SNEGSKA (reference sequence). The CDR3 nucleotides read TGCAGTGCTAGAGGGGTGGTCGGATCGAACACTGAAGCTTTCTTT. This translates into CSARGVVGSNTEAFF.

The V call is TRBV20-1, the J call TRBJ2-7; TRBD2 matches 8 bases. CDR3 size: 15 residues. Per the germline V gene, CDR1 is DFQATT and CDR2 is SNEGSKA (reference sequence). Trimming cost V 2 bases and J 7 bases; bases outside gene matches: 13. The CDR3 sequence is CSARPGSGGAREQYF. The DNA of the CDR3 is TGCAGTGCTAGACCCGGATCGGGGGGGGCTCGAGAGCAGTACTTC.

V gene TRBV4-3 combines with J gene TRBJ2-7; 7 positions match TRBD2. CDR3 length: 15 residues. V shed 2 bases, J shed 0 bases, and the junction held 4 bases outside the gene matches. Per the germline V gene, CDR1 is LGHNA and CDR2 is YSLEER. The chain's CDR3 is CASSQLAVSSYEQYF. CDR3 in DNA: TGCGCCAGCAGCCAACTAGCGGTTAGCTCCTACGAGCAGTACTTC.

This chain uses TRBV5-1 with TRBJ1-4; no clear D gene. Germline loops: CDR1 SGHRS, CDR2 YFSETQ. This CDR3 has 16 amino acids. V was clipped by 4 bases and J by 0 bases, with 13 bases between them. The CDR3 loop is CASSRTRYATNEKLFF. CDR3 coding DNA: TGCGCCAGCAGCCGGACGCGGTACGCAACTAATGAAAAACTGTTTTTT.

V usage is TRBV20-1 and J usage is TRBJ2-7; D is unresolved. The CDR3 has 11 residues. V lost 6 bases and J lost 6, with 12 bases in between. Germline V gives CDR1 DFQATT, CDR2 SNEGSKA (reference sequence). The CDR3 protein is CSANYMGEQYF. For the CDR3, the DNA is TGCAGTGCCAACTATATGGGCGAGCAGTACTTC.